This record covers a single TCR beta chain. Its target is not known. This CDR3 spans 15 amino acids. Germline V CDR1 and CDR2: LGHNA, YSLEER. With 1 base clipped from V and 5 bases from J, the junction kept 7 bases outside the gene matches. Here immunoSEQ multiplex PCR was the method, and the copy in TCRdb shows in-frame clones only, minus some. The table lists around 84,000 clones, around 92% of them singletons. The record originates from a study of OX40 agonist ivuxolimab in advanced cancers. Study-level information: Patients assigned to dose escalation were diagnosed with hepatocellular carcinoma, melanoma, renal cell or head and neck cancer. Of the patients, three showed partial responses, one with hepatocellular carcinoma and two with cutaneous melanoma.

Overall study findings and caveats: At 0.1 to 3.0 mg/kg, clonal expansion of CD4+ and CD8+ blood T cells had occurred by week 6. Fewer expanded clones were found on average in CD4+ than in CD8+ T cells.

The V gene is TRBV4-3, the J gene TRBJ1-1; 7 nucleotides match TRBD1. This specimen consisted of CD4+ or CD8+ T cells sorted from blood, obtained in a trial of the OX40 agonist ivuxolimab. This sequence originates from an adult with an advanced solid tumor such as melanoma, head and neck, liver or kidney cancer. The CDR3 loop reads CASSQGDSLGTEAFF. The CDR3 DNA follows: TGCGCCAGCAGCCAAGGGGACAGCCTGGGAACTGAAGCTTTCTTT.